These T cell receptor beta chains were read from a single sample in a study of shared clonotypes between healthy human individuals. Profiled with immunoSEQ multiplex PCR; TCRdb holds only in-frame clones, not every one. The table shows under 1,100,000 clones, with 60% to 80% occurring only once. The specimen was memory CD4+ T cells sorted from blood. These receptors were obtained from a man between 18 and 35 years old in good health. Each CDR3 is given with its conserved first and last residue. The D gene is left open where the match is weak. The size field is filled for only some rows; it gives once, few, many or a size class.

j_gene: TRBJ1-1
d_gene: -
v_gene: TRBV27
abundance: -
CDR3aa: CASSLLTSDEAFF
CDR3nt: TGTGCCAGCAGTTTACTGACGTCGGATGAAGCTTTCTTT

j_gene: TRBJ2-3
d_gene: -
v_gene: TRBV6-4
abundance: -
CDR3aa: CASSDVGAAGNTQYF
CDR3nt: TGTGCCAGCAGTGACGTCGGGGCCGCTGGAAATACGCAGTATTTT

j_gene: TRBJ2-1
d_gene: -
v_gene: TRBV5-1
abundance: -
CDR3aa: CASSTTWNSYNEQFF
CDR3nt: TGCGCCAGCAGCACCACCTGGAACTCCTACAATGAGCAGTTCTTC

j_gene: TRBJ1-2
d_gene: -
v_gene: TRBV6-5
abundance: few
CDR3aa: CASSLDGLNYGYTF
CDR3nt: TGTGCCAGCAGTCTGGACGGCCTTAACTATGGCTACACCTTC

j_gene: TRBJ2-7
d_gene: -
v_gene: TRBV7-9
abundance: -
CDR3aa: CASSLLYSATYEQYF
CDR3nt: TGTGCCAGCAGCTTACTATATTCGGCTACCTACGAGCAGTACTTC

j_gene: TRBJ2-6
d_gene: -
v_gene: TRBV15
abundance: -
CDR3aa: CATSPGGAGANVLTF
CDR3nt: TGTGCCACCAGCCCCGGCGGGGCTGGGGCCAACGTCCTGACTTTC

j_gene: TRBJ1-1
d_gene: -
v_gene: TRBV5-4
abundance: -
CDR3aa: CASSLQGIMNTEAFF
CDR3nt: TGTGCCAGCAGCTTGCAGGGAATAATGAACACTGAAGCTTTCTTT

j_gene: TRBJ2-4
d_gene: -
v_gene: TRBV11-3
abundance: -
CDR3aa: CATPCYRGGQNIQYF
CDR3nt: TGTGCCACACCCTGTTACAGGGGAGGTCAAAACATTCAGTACTTC

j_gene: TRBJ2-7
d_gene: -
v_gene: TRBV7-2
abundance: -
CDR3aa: CASSLQGGDEQYF
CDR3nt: TGTGCCAGCAGCTTACAGGGGGGGGACGAGCAGTACTTC

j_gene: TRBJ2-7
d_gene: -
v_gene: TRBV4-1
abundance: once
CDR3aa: CASSQDLRGWAEQYF
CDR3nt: TGCGCCAGCAGCCAAGATCTCCGCGGGTGGGCCGAGCAGTACTTC

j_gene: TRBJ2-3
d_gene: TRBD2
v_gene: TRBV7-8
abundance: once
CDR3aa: CASSLARSGSATDTQYF
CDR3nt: TGTGCCAGCAGCTTAGCGAGGAGCGGGAGTGCGACAGATACGCAGTATTTT

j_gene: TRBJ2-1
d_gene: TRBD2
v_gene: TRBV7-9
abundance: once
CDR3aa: CASRASGSSWEQFF
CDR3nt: TGTGCCAGCAGGGCTAGCGGGAGTTCCTGGGAGCAGTTCTTC

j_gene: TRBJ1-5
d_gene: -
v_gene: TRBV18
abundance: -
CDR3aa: CASSPQGDHQPQHF
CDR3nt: TGTGCCAGCTCACCCCAAGGGGATCATCAGCCCCAGCATTTT

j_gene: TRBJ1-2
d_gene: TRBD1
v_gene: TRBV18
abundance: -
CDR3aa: CASSPTGDSYYGYTF
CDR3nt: TGTGCCAGCTCCCCGACGGGGGACAGTTACTATGGCTACACCTTC

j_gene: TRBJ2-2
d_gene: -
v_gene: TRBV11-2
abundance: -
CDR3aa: CASSRMLGAGELFF
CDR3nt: TGTGCCAGCAGCCGCATGCTGGGAGCCGGGGAGCTGTTTTTT

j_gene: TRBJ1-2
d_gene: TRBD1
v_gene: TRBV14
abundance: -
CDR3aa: CASSLQGRDGYTF
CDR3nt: TGTGCCAGCAGCCTACAGGGGAGAGATGGCTACACCTTC

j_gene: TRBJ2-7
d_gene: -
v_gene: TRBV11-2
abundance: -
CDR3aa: CASSLVPGVEYEQYF
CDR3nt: TGTGCCAGCAGCTTAGTTCCGGGAGTTGAATACGAGCAGTACTTC

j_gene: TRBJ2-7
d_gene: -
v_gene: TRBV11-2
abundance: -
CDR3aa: CASSFTFDSSYEQYF
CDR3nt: TGTGCCAGCAGCTTCACCTTTGACAGCTCCTACGAGCAGTACTTC

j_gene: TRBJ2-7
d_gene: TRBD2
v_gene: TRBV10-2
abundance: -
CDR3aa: CASSTGGTYEQYF
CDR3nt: TGCGCCAGCAGTACGGGAGGGACCTACGAGCAGTACTTC

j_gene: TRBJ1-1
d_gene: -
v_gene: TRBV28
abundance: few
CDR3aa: CASSLGTAEAFF
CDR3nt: TGTGCCAGCAGTTTGGGGACGGCTGAAGCTTTCTTT

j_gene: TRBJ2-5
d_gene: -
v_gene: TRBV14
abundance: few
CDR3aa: CASSTRKTQYF
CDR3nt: TGTGCCAGCAGCACCAGAAAGACCCAGTACTTC

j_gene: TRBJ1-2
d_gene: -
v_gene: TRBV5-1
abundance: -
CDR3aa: CASSLGSMTNYGYTF
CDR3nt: TGCGCCAGCAGTCTAGGAAGCATGACTAACTATGGCTACACCTTC

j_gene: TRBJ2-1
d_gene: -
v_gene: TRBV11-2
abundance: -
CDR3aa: CASSLGTAYNEQFF
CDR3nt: TGTGCCAGCAGCTTAGGGACAGCTTACAATGAGCAGTTCTTC

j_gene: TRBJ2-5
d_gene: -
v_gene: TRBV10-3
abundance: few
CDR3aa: CAMPPTRGRNQETQYF
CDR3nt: TGTGCCATGCCCCCGACGAGGGGTCGAAATCAAGAGACCCAGTACTTC

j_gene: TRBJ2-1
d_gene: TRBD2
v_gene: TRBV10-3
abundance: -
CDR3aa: CAISEVRLAGDNEQFF
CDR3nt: TGTGCCATCAGTGAAGTGAGGCTAGCGGGTGACAATGAGCAGTTCTTC

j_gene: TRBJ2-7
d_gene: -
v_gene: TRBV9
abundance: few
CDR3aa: CASSRDRFSYEQYF
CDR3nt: TGTGCCAGCAGCCGCGACAGGTTCTCCTACGAGCAGTACTTC

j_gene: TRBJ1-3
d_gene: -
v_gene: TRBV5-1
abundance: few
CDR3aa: CASSLGAADTIYF
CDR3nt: TGCGCCAGCAGCCTTGGAGCCGCGGACACCATATATTTT

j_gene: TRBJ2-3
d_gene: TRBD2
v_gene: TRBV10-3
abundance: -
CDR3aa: CAISEGSSGGAIDTQYF
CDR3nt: TGTGCCATCAGTGAGGGATCTAGCGGGGGGGCAATAGATACGCAGTATTTT

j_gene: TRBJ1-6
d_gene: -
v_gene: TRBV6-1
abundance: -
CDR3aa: CASSGTGSEVSPLHF
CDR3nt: TGTGCCAGCAGTGGGACGGGAAGTGAGGTTTCACCCCTCCACTTT

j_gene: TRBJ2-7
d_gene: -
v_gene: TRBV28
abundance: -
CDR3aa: CASSGPGTSLYEQYF
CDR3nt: TGTGCCAGCAGCGGACCTGGGACTTCTCTCTACGAGCAGTACTTC

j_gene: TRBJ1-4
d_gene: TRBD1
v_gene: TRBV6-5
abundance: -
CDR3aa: CASSYTGTGGEKLFF
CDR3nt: TGTGCCAGCAGTTACACCGGGACAGGGGGTGAAAAACTGTTTTTT

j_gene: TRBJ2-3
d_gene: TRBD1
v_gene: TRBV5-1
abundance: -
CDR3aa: CASSSADRAPDTQYF
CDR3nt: TGCGCCAGCAGCTCCGCGGACAGGGCCCCAGATACGCAGTATTTT

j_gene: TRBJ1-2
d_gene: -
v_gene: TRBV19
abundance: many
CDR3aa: CASSLKGGKTYGYTF
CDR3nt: TGTGCCAGTAGTCTTAAGGGCGGAAAAACCTATGGCTACACCTTC

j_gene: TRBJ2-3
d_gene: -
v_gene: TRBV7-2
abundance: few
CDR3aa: CASSPTREDTQYF
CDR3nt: TGTGCCAGCAGCCCAACCCGGGAAGATACGCAGTATTTT

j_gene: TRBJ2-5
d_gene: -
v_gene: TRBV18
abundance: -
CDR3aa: CASSREGETQYF
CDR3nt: TGTGCCAGCTCACGAGAAGGGGAGACCCAGTACTTC

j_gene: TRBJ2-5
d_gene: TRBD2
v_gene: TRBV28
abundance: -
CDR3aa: CASSFAGGRETQYF
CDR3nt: TGTGCCAGCAGTTTTGCGGGGGGGCGTGAGACCCAGTACTTC

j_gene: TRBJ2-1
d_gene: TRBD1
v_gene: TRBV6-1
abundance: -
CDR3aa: CASRTTGSSYNEQFF
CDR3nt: TGTGCCAGCAGGACGACAGGGAGCTCCTACAATGAGCAGTTCTTC

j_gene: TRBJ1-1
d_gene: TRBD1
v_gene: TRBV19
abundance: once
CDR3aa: CASREGQRNTEAFF
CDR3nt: TGTGCCAGTAGGGAGGGACAGCGGAACACTGAAGCTTTCTTT

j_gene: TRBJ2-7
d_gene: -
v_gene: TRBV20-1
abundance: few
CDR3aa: CSAHGVYEQYF
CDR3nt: TGCAGTGCTCATGGTGTCTACGAGCAGTACTTC

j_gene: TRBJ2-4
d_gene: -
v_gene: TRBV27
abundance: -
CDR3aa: CASSYTGTKNIQYF
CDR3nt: TGTGCCAGCAGTTACACAGGGACCAAAAACATTCAGTACTTC

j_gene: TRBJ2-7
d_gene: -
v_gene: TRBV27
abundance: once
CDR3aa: CASSRGQSLEQYF
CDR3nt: TGTGCCAGCAGTCGCGGACAGTCCCTCGAGCAGTACTTC

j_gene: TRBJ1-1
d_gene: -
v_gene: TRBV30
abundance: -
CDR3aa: CAWRTGLVNTEAFF
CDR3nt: TGTGCCTGGAGAACGGGGCTGGTTAACACTGAAGCTTTCTTT

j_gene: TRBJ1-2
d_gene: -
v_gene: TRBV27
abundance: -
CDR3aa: CASSFRGVKFLGYTF
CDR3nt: TGTGCCAGCAGTTTTCGGGGAGTCAAGTTTTTGGGCTACACCTTC

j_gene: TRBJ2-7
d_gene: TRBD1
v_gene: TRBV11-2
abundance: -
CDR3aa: CASSLGGQVTYEQYF
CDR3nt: TGTGCCAGCAGCTTAGGGGGACAGGTTACCTACGAGCAGTACTTC

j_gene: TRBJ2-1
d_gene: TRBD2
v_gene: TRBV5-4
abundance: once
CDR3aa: CASSLAVAGGGDEQFF
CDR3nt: TGTGCCAGCAGCTTGGCGGTAGCGGGAGGGGGTGATGAGCAGTTCTTC

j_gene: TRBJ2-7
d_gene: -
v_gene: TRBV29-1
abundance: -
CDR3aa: CSVGQGAAEQYF
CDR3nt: TGCAGCGTTGGCCAGGGAGCCGCCGAGCAGTACTTC

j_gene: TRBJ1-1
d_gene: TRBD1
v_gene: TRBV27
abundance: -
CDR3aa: CASTPVTGTGNTEAFF
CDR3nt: TGTGCCAGCACTCCAGTGACCGGGACAGGGAACACTGAAGCTTTCTTT

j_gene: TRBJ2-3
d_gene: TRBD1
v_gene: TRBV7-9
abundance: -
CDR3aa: CASSLGSGGGSRTDTQYF
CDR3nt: TGTGCCAGCAGCTTAGGTTCAGGGGGCGGAAGTCGGACAGATACGCAGTATTTT

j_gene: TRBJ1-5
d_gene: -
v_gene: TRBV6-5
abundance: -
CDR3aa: CASRPRGSQPQHF
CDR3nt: TGTGCCAGCAGACCCAGGGGAAGTCAGCCCCAGCATTTT

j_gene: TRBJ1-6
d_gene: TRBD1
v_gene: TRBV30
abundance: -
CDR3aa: CASGTAYNSPLHF
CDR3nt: TGTGCCTCCGGGACAGCTTATAATTCACCCCTCCACTTT

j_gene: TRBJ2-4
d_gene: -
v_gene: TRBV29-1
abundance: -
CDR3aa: CSVEKVNIQYF
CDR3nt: TGCAGCGTTGAAAAAGTAAACATTCAGTACTTC